The rows below give T cell receptor beta chains drawn from one sample of a study of blood T cell repertoires in COVID-19. Profiled with immunoSEQ multiplex PCR; TCRdb holds only in-frame clones, not every one. The sample lists tens of thousands of clones, 88% occurring once. Material: peripheral blood. These receptors all come from a human donor in a cohort sampled during active COVID-19. CDR3s include the opening cysteine and the closing phenylalanine or tryptophan. D genes are given only for firm matches. Rows may omit the clone size; those that give it use once, few, many or a size class.

J gene | clone size | V gene | D gene | CDR3 DNA | CDR3 protein
TRBJ1-2 | NA | TRBV6-4 | NA | TGTGCCAGCAGTCTATTCAGGGGTGAGGGCTATGGCTACACCTTC | CASSLFRGEGYGYTF
TRBJ1-4 | NA | TRBV28 | NA | TGTGCCAGCAGCTTCGGGGGGGCTAATGAAAAACTGTTTTTT | CASSFGGANEKLFF
TRBJ2-7 | NA | TRBV11-3 | NA | TGTGCCAGCAGCTTTAACCCAGGGTACGAGCAGTACTTC | CASSFNPGYEQYF
TRBJ2-6 | NA | TRBV3-1/TRBV3-2 | NA | TGTGCCAGCAGCCGAAACACGGGGGCCAACGTCCTGACTTTC | CASSRNTGANVLTF
TRBJ1-1 | NA | TRBV29-1 | NA | TGCAGCGCTGGCGTGGGCAGGGGGAACACTGAAGCTTTCTTT | CSAGVGRGNTEAFF
TRBJ1-4 | once | TRBV30 | NA | TGTGCCTGGAGCGACGGGAGATTTAATGAAAAACTGTTTTTT | CAWSDGRFNEKLFF
TRBJ1-1 | NA | TRBV19 | NA | TGTGCCAGTAGTATATCCAGGGTCGAAGCTTTCTTT | CASSISRVEAFF
TRBJ2-1 | NA | TRBV2 | NA | TGTGCCAGCAGTGTGCAAGGGGTTTCCTACAATGAGCAGTTCTTC | CASSVQGVSYNEQFF
TRBJ1-2 | few | TRBV5-5 | NA | TGTGCCAGCAGCGGCAGCGGGGGGAGCTACTATGGCTACACCTTC | CASSGSGGSYYGYTF
TRBJ2-3 | few | TRBV6-2/TRBV6-3 | TRBD1 | TGTGCCAGCAGTGGGACAGATGATACGCAGTATTTT | CASSGTDDTQYF
TRBJ2-2 | NA | TRBV7-9 | NA | TGTGCCAGCAGGCGTCGGACCGGGGAGCTGTTTTTT | CASRRRTGELFF
TRBJ2-5 | NA | TRBV12-3/TRBV12-4 | NA | TGTGCCACTGGCAAGGAGGAGACCCAGTACTTC | CATGKEETQYF
TRBJ2-1 | once | TRBV11-2 | NA | TGTGCCAGCAGCCCCAGGGCACTAGCAGGGAATGAGCAGTTCTTC | CASSPRALAGNEQFF
TRBJ2-7 | NA | TRBV7-8 | TRBD2 | TGTGCCAGCAGCTTAGAGAGCGGGGGGGCCTGGCAGTACTTC | CASSLESGGAWQYF
TRBJ1-2 | NA | TRBV7-2 | NA | TGTGCCAGCAGCCCCTGGGAGGCGGACTATGGCTACACCTTC | CASSPWEADYGYTF
TRBJ2-3 | NA | TRBV9 | TRBD2 | TGTGCCCGCCGCGCAGGGCGCGGGGGGGCGGGGGATACGCAGTATTTT | CARRAGRGGAGDTQYF
TRBJ2-7 | once | TRBV6-2/TRBV6-3 | NA | TGTGCCAGCAGCTCCAGTATTCCGGGTCCCACCTACGAGCAGTACTTC | CASSSSIPGPTYEQYF
TRBJ2-7 | NA | TRBV7-9 | NA | TGTGCCAGCAGCTCCACCGGCTACGAGCAGTACTTC | CASSSTGYEQYF
TRBJ2-5 | NA | TRBV10-2 | TRBD2 | TGCGCCAGCAGACGGACTAGCGGGGGTCGTCAAGAGACCCAGTACTTC | CASRRTSGGRQETQYF
TRBJ2-5 | NA | TRBV5-1 | NA | TGCGCCAGCAGCCCCGGGGGCCAAGAGACCCAGTACTTC | CASSPGGQETQYF
TRBJ1-5 | NA | TRBV23-1 | TRBD1 | TGCGCCAGCAACTTCCCTAGGACAGGTTGTCAGCCCCAGCATTTT | CASNFPRTGCQPQHF
TRBJ2-7 | NA | TRBV4-1 | NA | TGCGCCAGCAGCCTCCGACGGAGTAGCGAAGTTAACGAGCAGTACTTC | CASSLRRSSEVNEQYF
TRBJ1-2 | NA | TRBV14 | TRBD1 | TGTGCCAGCAGCAAAAAAAGACAGGGGGCAAGAAACTATGGCTACACCTTC | CASSKKRQGARNYGYTF
TRBJ2-7 | NA | TRBV9 | NA | TGTGCCAGCAGCGGGCGACTAGCCTACGAGCAGTACTTC | CASSGRLAYEQYF
TRBJ1-1 | NA | TRBV19 | NA | TGTGCCAGTAGCCCAGTAGCGGGGGGCGGCACTGAAGCTTTCTTT | CASSPVAGGGTEAFF
TRBJ2-7 | NA | TRBV30 | TRBD1 | TGTGCCTGGAGTGTATCGACAGGGGTGGAGTACTTC | CAWSVSTGVEYF
TRBJ2-3 | NA | TRBV10-2 | NA | TGCGCCAGCACCCTAGGAGGGGGGGCCGAATCAGGCACAGATACGCAGTATTTT | CASTLGGGAESGTDTQYF
TRBJ1-1 | NA | TRBV3-1/TRBV3-2 | TRBD1 | TGTGCCAGCAAGGCAGGGGGCTGGGGCACTGAAGCTTTCTTT | CASKAGGWGTEAFF
TRBJ1-1 | NA | TRBV4-2 | NA | TGTGCCAGCAGCAAGGACATGAACACTGAAGCTTTCTTT | CASSKDMNTEAFF
TRBJ1-1 | NA | TRBV6-5 | TRBD1 | TGTGCCATAGAGGGACAGTTAGGCACTGAAGCTTTCTTT | CAIEGQLGTEAFF
TRBJ2-1 | NA | TRBV27 | TRBD2 | TGTGCCAGCAGTACCAGCGGGGGGGCGTTCAATGAGCAGTTCTTC | CASSTSGGAFNEQFF
TRBJ2-5 | NA | TRBV30 | TRBD2 | TGTGCCTGGAGGATGAGCGGGGGGCCGGAGACCCAGTACTTC | CAWRMSGGPETQYF
TRBJ2-7 | NA | TRBV3-1/TRBV3-2 | TRBD1 | TGTGCCAGCAGCCCCCAAGTGGGGACAGACTACGAGCAGTACTTC | CASSPQVGTDYEQYF
TRBJ1-1 | NA | TRBV20-1 | NA | TGCAGTGCAACAGGGAACACTGAAGCTTTCTTT | CSATGNTEAFF
TRBJ1-2 | NA | TRBV4-1 | NA | TGCGCCAGCAGCCAAGACCAGGGCCCTAACTATGGCTACACCTTC | CASSQDQGPNYGYTF
TRBJ1-5 | NA | TRBV27 | TRBD1 | TGTGCCAGCAGTTGGACAGGGATAAGTCAGCCCCAGCATTTT | CASSWTGISQPQHF
TRBJ1-3 | NA | TRBV30 | NA | TGTGCCTGGAGTACAGGGCCGCCCTCTGGAAACACCATATATTTT | CAWSTGPPSGNTIYF
TRBJ2-4 | once | TRBV14 | NA | TGTGCCAGCAGCCAAAATCTCATCCCAGTCGTTCAGTACTTC | CASSQNLIPVVQYF
TRBJ2-1 | NA | TRBV10-1 | TRBD1 | TGCGCCAGCAGTGAGGCTAGCCCGGGACAGAGGAACTACAATGAGCAGTTCTTC | CASSEASPGQRNYNEQFF
TRBJ1-2 | NA | TRBV6-5 | NA | TGTGCCAGCACTCAGGACAGCCGTTTAACCTTC | CASTQDSRLTF
TRBJ2-7 | NA | TRBV19 | NA | TGTGCCAGTAGTATGGGGGGCTACGAGCAGTACTTC | CASSMGGYEQYF
TRBJ1-5 | few | TRBV5-4 | NA | TGTGCCAGCAGCTCGGGGGGAAATCAGCCCCAGCATTTT | CASSSGGNQPQHF
TRBJ2-1 | once | TRBV7-9 | TRBD1 | TGTGCCAGCGGGACAGGGGGTTCCTACAATGAGCAGTTCTTC | CASGTGGSYNEQFF
TRBJ2-1 | few | TRBV15 | NA | TGTGCCACCAGCATGACAATGGAGGACAATGAGCAGTTCTTC | CATSMTMEDNEQFF
TRBJ2-1 | NA | TRBV2 | TRBD1 | TGTGCCAGCAGCCCAGACAGGGACCTCTACAATGAGCAGTTCTTC | CASSPDRDLYNEQFF
TRBJ1-5 | NA | TRBV19 | TRBD1 | TGTGCCAGTACTGGGACAGGCAATCAGCCCCAGCATTTT | CASTGTGNQPQHF
TRBJ1-5 | NA | TRBV6-5 | NA | TGTGCCAGCAGTTCCGTTAATCAGCCCCAGCATTTT | CASSSVNQPQHF
TRBJ1-6 | few | TRBV19 | NA | TGTGCCAGTAGTATTGGAGAGACGCTTAATTCACCCCTCCACTTT | CASSIGETLNSPLHF
TRBJ2-7 | NA | TRBV27 | NA | TGTGCCAGCAGTCGGGGATACTCCTACGAGCAGTACTTC | CASSRGYSYEQYF
TRBJ2-3 | NA | TRBV7-9 | TRBD2 | TGTGCCAGCAGCCGAGGACTAGCGGGGGGGTCCTCGCGAGATACGCAGTATTTT | CASSRGLAGGSSRDTQYF
TRBJ1-5 | NA | TRBV19 | TRBD1 | TGTGCCAGTCTACAGGGGAACAATCAGCCCCAGCATTTT | CASLQGNNQPQHF
TRBJ2-5 | NA | TRBV10-2 | NA | TGCGCCAGCAGTGATCTCAGCGGCCAAGAGACCCAGTACTTC | CASSDLSGQETQYF
TRBJ2-5 | NA | TRBV25-1 | TRBD1 | TGTGCCAGCAGTGAAACCGGGACAGGGGTGGGAGAGACCCAGTACTTC | CASSETGTGVGETQYF
TRBJ1-2 | NA | TRBV30 | NA | TGTGCCGCAGCGTGGGGGGGAGAAAACTATGGCTACACCTTC | CAAAWGGENYGYTF
TRBJ2-4 | NA | TRBV2 | NA | TGTGCCAGCAGCAAAAGTGGCTTAAACCTAGCCAAAAACATTCAGTACTTC | CASSKSGLNLAKNIQYF